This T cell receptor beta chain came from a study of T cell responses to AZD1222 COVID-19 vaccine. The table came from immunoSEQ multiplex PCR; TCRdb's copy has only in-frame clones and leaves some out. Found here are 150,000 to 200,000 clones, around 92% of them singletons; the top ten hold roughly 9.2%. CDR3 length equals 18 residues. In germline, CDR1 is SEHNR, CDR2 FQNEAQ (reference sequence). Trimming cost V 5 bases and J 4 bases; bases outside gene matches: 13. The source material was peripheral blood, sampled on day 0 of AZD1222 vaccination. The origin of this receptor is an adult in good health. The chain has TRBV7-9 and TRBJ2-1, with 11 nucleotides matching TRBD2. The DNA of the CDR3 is TGTGCCAGCAGCCTTAAGGGTGGTGGGACTAGCGGATACAATGAGCAGTTCTTC. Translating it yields CASSLKGGGTSGYNEQFF. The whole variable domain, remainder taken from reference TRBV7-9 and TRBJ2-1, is DTGVSQNPRHKITKRGQNVTFRCDPISEHNRLYWYRQTLGQGPEFLTYFQNEAQLEKSRLLSDRFSAERPKGSFSTLEIQRTEQGDSAMYLCASSLKGGGTSGYNEQFFGPGTRLTVL.